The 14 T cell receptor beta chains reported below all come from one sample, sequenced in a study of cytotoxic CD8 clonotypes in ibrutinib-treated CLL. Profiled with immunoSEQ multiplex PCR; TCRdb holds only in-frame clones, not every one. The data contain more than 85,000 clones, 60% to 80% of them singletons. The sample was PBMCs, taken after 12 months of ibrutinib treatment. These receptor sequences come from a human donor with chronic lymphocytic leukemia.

CDR3 in amino acids: CASSIGGLGNEQFF. CDR3 DNA: TGTGCCAGTAGTATAGGAGGCTTAGGGAATGAGCAGTTCTTC. The chain carries TRBV19 and TRBJ2-1; D gene uncertain. Looked up from germline, CDR1 is LNHDA and CDR2 is SQIVND (reference sequence). V was shortened by 1 base and J by 7 bases, with 11 bases between the two germline ends. The CDR3 contains 14 residues.

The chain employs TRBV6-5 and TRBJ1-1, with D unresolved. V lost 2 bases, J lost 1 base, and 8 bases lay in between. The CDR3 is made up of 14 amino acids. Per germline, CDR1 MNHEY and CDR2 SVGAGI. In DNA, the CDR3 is TGTGCCAGCAGTTACCGCGGGAGGAACACTGAAGCTTTCTTT. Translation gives CASSYRGRNTEAFF.

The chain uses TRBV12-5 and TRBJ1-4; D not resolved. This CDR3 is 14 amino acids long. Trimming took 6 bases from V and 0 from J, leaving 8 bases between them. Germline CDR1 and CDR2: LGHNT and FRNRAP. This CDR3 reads CASGEPSTNEKLFF. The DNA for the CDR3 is TGTGCTAGTGGGGAGCCATCAACTAATGAAAAACTGTTTTTT.

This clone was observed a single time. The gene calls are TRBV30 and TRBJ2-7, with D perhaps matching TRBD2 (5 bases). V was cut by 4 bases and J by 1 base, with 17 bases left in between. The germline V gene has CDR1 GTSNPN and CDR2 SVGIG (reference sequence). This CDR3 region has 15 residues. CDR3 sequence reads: CAWIPVSGKSYEQYF. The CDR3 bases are TGTGCCTGGATTCCCGTTTCCGGGAAGTCCTACGAGCAGTACTTC.

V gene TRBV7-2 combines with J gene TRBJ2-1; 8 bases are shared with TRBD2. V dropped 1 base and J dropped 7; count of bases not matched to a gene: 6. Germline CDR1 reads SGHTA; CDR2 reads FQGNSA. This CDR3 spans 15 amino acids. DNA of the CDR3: TGTGCCAGCAGCTTAGTCGCGGGGGGAGGTAATGAGCAGTTCTTC. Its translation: CASSLVAGGGNEQFF. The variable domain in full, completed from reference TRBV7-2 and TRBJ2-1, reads GAGVSQSPSNKVTEKGKDVELRCDPISGHTALYWYRQSLGQGLEFLIYFQGNSAPDKSGLPSDRFSAERTGGSVSTLTIQRTQQEDSAVYLCASSLVAGGGNEQFFGPGTRLTVL.

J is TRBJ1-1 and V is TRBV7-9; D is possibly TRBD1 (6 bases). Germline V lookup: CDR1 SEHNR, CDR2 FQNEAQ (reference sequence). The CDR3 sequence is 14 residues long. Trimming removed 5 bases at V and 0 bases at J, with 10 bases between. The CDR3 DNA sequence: TGTGCCAGCAGCCCCGACAGGCTGAACACTGAAGCTTTCTTT. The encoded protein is CASSPDRLNTEAFF.

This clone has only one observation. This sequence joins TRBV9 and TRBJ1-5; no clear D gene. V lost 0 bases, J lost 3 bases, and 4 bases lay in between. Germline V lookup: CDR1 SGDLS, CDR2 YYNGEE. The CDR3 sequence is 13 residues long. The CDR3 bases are TGTGCCAGCAGCGTAGACCCCAATCAGCCCCAGCATTTT. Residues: CASSVDPNQPQHF. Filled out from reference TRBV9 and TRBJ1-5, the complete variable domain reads DSGVTQTPKHLITATGQRVTLRCSPRSGDLSVYWYQQSLDQGLQFLIQYYNGEERAKGNILERFSAQQFPDLHSELNLSSLELGDSALYFCASSVDPNQPQHFGDGTRLSIL.

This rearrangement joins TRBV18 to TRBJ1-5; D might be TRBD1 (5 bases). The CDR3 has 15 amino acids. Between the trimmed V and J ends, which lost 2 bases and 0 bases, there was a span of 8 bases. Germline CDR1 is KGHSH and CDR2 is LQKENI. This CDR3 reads CASSPGDLSNQPQHF. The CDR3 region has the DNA TGTGCCAGCTCACCAGGGGACCTTAGCAATCAGCCCCAGCATTTT. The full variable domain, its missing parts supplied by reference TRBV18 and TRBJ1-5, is NAGVMQNPRHLVRRRGQEARLRCSPMKGHSHVYWYRQLPEEGLKFMVYLQKENIIDESGMPKERFSAEFPKEGPSILRIQQVVRGDSAAYFCASSPGDLSNQPQHFGDGTRLSIL.

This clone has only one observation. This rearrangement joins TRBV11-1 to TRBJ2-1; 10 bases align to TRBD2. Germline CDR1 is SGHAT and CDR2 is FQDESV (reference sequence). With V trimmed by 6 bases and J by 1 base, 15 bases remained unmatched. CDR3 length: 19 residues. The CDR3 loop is CASSGSGTSAKSSYNEQFF. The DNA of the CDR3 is TGTGCCAGCAGTGGGAGCGGGACTAGCGCAAAGAGTTCCTACAATGAGCAGTTCTTC.

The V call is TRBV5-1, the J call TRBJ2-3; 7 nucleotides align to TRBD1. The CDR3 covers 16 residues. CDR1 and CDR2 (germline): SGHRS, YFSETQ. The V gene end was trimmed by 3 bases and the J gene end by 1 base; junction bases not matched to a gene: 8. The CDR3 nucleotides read TGCGCCAGCAGCTGGGGGACAGATATCCGCACAGATACGCAGTATTTT. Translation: CASSWGTDIRTDTQYF.

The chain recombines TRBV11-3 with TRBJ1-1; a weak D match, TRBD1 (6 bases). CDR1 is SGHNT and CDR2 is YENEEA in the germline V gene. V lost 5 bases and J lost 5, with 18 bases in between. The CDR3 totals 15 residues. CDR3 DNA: TGTGCCAGCAGCGCCCGGGACAAGTTTACAACTGAAGCTTTCTTT. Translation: CASSARDKFTTEAFF.

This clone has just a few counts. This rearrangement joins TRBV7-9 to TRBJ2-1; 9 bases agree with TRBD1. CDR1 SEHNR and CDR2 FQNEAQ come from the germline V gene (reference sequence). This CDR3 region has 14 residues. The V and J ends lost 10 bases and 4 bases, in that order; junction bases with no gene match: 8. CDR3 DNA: TGTGCCACCGGACAGGGGATGGGGTACAATGAGCAGTTCTTC. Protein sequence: CATGQGMGYNEQFF. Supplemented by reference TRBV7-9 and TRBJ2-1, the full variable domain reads DTGVSQNPRHKITKRGQNVTFRCDPISEHNRLYWYRQTLGQGPEFLTYFQNEAQLEKSRLLSDRFSAERPKGSFSTLEIQRTEQGDSAMYLCATGQGMGYNEQFFGPGTRLTVL.

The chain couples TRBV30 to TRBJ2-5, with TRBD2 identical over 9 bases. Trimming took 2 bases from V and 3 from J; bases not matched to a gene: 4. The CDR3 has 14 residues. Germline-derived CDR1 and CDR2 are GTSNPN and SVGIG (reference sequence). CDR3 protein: CAWSWLAGKETQYF. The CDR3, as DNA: TGTGCCTGGAGTTGGCTAGCGGGGAAAGAGACCCAGTACTTC.

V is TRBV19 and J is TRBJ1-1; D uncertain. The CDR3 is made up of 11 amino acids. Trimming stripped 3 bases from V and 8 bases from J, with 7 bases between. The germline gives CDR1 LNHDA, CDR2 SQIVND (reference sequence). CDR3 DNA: TGTGCCAGTAGTATTCTTGGGGAAGCTTTCTTT. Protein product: CASSILGEAFF.